The 22 T cell receptor beta chains below come from one sample, sequenced in a study of blood T cell repertoires in COVID-19. Some clones are missing from TCRdb's copy, which holds only in-frame ones; the method was immunoSEQ multiplex PCR. Of approximately 180,000 clones listed, over 75% are singletons. Sequencing used peripheral blood. These TCRs come from a woman of 80 years or more with acute or convalescent COVID-19.

The chain combines TRBV5-4 with TRBJ2-2; D might be TRBD1 (6 bases). This CDR3 is built from 14 residues. The ends were cut back, 0 bases at V and 6 bases at J, with 9 bases in the middle. Germline CDR1 reads SGHNT; CDR2 reads YYREEE (reference sequence). CDR3 sequence: CASSLVGGPGELFF. In DNA form, the CDR3 reads TGTGCCAGCAGCTTGGTAGGGGGTCCCGGGGAGCTGTTTTTT.

This chain connects TRBV7-6 to TRBJ1-2; 7 nucleotides line up with TRBD1. CDR3 size: 14 residues. V lost 5 bases and J lost 0; bases outside the gene matches: 3. Germline CDR1 SGHVS, CDR2 FNYEAQ. In nucleotides, the CDR3 is TGTGCCAGCAGCGCGGGACAGACTAACTATGGCTACACCTTC. It encodes CASSAGQTNYGYTF.

The chain combines TRBV5-1 with TRBJ1-2; D remains ambiguous. V was pared by 5 bases and J by 2 bases, with 16 bases between. Germline V gene data show CDR1 as SGHRS and CDR2 as YFSETQ. This CDR3 spans 15 amino acids. The CDR3 DNA follows: TGCGCCAGCAGTCCTGACGGGTTACCCAACTATGGCTACACCTTC. Residues: CASSPDGLPNYGYTF.

This rearrangement joins TRBV27 to TRBJ1-1; D not resolved. This CDR3 has 13 residues. Germline loops: CDR1 MNHEY, CDR2 SMNVEV (reference sequence). Trimming cost V 3 bases and J 7 bases, with 12 bases left between them. Here the CDR3 reads CASSFAGGGEAFF. CDR3 nucleotides: TGTGCCAGCAGTTTTGCAGGTGGTGGTGAAGCTTTCTTT.

V and J are TRBV6-1 and TRBJ2-7; D remains unclear. The V and J ends lost 6 bases and 3 bases respectively, with 6 bases between them. The CDR3 extends over 11 amino acids. Germline V gene sequence: CDR1 MNHNS, CDR2 SASEGT. This CDR3 is CASRQIYEQYF. CDR3 nucleotide sequence: TGTGCCAGCAGGCAGATCTACGAGCAGTACTTC.

The gene calls are TRBV19 and TRBJ1-4, with TRBD1 matching 8 bases. CDR3 size: 15 residues. V was pared by 5 bases and J by 7 bases, with 9 bases of the junction left unmatched. Germline V gene data show CDR1 as LNHDA and CDR2 as SQIVND (reference sequence). The DNA of the CDR3 is TGTGCCAGTAGTCCCGCCAGGACAGGGAGTGAAAAACTGTTTTTT. This encodes CASSPARTGSEKLFF.

V usage is TRBV19 and J usage is TRBJ1-2; 8 bases line up with TRBD1. Germline V gene lookup returns CDR1 LNHDA and CDR2 SQIVND (reference sequence). CDR3 length: 14 amino acids. V lost 5 bases, J lost 4 bases, and 6 bases stayed unmatched. The CDR3 here is CASSLGQDFYGYTF. The DNA for the CDR3 is TGTGCCAGTAGTCTGGGACAGGACTTCTATGGCTACACCTTC.

The chain employs TRBV24-1 and TRBJ1-4; 11 nucleotides line up with TRBD1. Germline V gives CDR1 KGHDR, CDR2 SFDVKD. The ends lost 7 bases at V and 4 bases at J; junction bases unmatched: 7. This CDR3 comprises 16 residues. CDR3 bases: TGTGCCACCAGCAGAGGACAGGGGGCGGTTAATGAAAAACTGTTTTTT. Translation gives CATSRGQGAVNEKLFF.

The CDR3 sequence: CASSLMGQLNEQFF. As DNA, the CDR3 is TGTGCCAGCAGTCTAATGGGACAGTTGAATGAGCAGTTCTTC. The rearrangement joins TRBV27 to TRBJ2-1; TRBD1 agrees at 7 bases. V shed 5 bases, J shed 7 bases, and the junction held 8 bases outside the gene matches. Germline CDR1 reads MNHEY; CDR2 reads SMNVEV (reference sequence). The CDR3 sequence is 14 residues long.

This chain connects TRBV10-2 to TRBJ2-5, with TRBD1 identical over 7 bases. Looked up from germline, CDR1 is WSHSY and CDR2 is SAAADI. This CDR3 has 17 amino acids. The V segment lost 0 bases and the J segment 5 bases; nucleotides outside the gene matches: 12. The CDR3 DNA follows: TGCGCCAGCAGTGAGTCGCTGCGGACAGGCAATATGGAGACCCAGTACTTC. Its protein is CASSESLRTGNMETQYF.

CDR3 in amino acids: CASSWKTGGEGNTIYF. The CDR3 nucleotides read TGTGCCAGCAGCTGGAAGACAGGGGGGGAAGGGAACACCATATATTTT. The chain couples TRBV7-2 to TRBJ1-3, with 9 positions matching TRBD1. This CDR3 is built from 16 residues. The J segment lost 7 bases and the V segment lost 4 bases, leaving 11 bases of the junction unmatched. The germline CDR1 and CDR2 sequences are SGHTA and FQGNSA.

The CDR3 protein is CASSLLSSGGREASTDTQYF. The CDR3 nucleotides read TGCGCCAGCAGCCTCCTATCTAGCGGGGGCAGGGAAGCCAGCACAGATACGCAGTATTTT. This chain uses TRBV5-1 with TRBJ2-3; TRBD2 aligns across 10 bases. The CDR3 has 20 amino acids. The trim removed 4 bases at V and 0 bases at J, leaving 17 bases unmatched. Germline lookup yields CDR1 SGHRS and CDR2 YFSETQ.

The chain has TRBV12-3 or TRBV12-4 and TRBJ1-1, with D possibly TRBD1 on 6 matching bases. The CDR3 extends over 12 amino acids. Trimming took 7 bases from V and 3 from J, leaving 9 bases between them. CDR3 nucleotide sequence: TGTGCCAGCAAGTCAGGGGACACTGAAGCTTTCTTT. Translated: CASKSGDTEAFF.

CDR3 coding DNA: TGCGCCAGCAGCTTGGTGGCCCAAACTGGAAACACCATATATTTT. Translating it yields CASSLVAQTGNTIYF. The rearrangement joins TRBV5-1 to TRBJ1-3; D gene ambiguous. The CDR3 has 15 amino acids. Trimming took 0 bases from V and 2 from J, leaving 9 bases between them. The germline gives CDR1 SGHRS, CDR2 YFSETQ.

J is TRBJ1-6 and V is TRBV3-1 (or the pseudogene TRBV3-2); D possibly corresponds to TRBD1 (6 bases). Germline-derived CDR1 and CDR2 are LGHDT and YNNKEL (reference sequence). The CDR3 runs to 16 residues. The V and J ends lost 1 base and 7 bases respectively, with 14 bases between them. CDR3 loop: CASSQVVGHLNSPLHF. Here the CDR3 DNA reads TGTGCCAGCAGCCAAGTTGTGGGACACCTAAATTCACCCCTCCACTTT.

This clone was seen a handful of times. V usage is TRBV29-1 and J usage is TRBJ2-3; 8 bases fit TRBD2. J was trimmed by 1 base and V by 8 bases; bases with no gene match: 8. This CDR3 region has 14 residues. CDR1 SQVTM and CDR2 ANQGSEA come from the germline V gene. CDR3 loop: CSIPRGGGTDTQYF. The CDR3 region has the DNA TGCAGCATCCCCCGGGGGGGTGGCACAGATACGCAGTATTTT.

This sequence joins TRBV11-2 and TRBJ1-1, with D tentatively TRBD1 (5 bases). V was cut by 0 bases and J by 10 bases, with 12 bases left in between. The length of the CDR3 is 13 residues. CDR1 SGHAT and CDR2 FQNNGV come from the germline V gene. CDR3 coding DNA: TGTGCCAGCAGCTTAGATTTGGCAGGGCGAGCTTTCTTT. It specifies CASSLDLAGRAFF.

This clone was counted once. This chain uses TRBV18 with TRBJ1-1, with 8 bases matching TRBD1. After removal of 1 base from V and 1 base from J, the junction contained 5 bases not matched to a gene. CDR3 size: 16 residues. CDR1 is KGHSH, CDR2 LQKENI, per germline. The CDR3 reads CASSPRPGTGNTEAFF. In DNA form, the CDR3 reads TGTGCCAGCTCACCACGTCCCGGGACAGGGAACACTGAAGCTTTCTTT.

This clone was observed a single time. The CDR3 DNA reads TGTGCCAGTAGTACCCCAACTAACTATGGCTACACCTTC. It yields the protein CASSTPTNYGYTF. The chain links TRBV19 to TRBJ1-2; D is unresolved. V was pared by 4 bases and J by 0 bases, with 6 bases between. The V gene's germline CDR1 is LNHDA and CDR2 SQIVND (reference sequence). The CDR3 is 13 residues long.

The chain links TRBV7-3 to TRBJ2-5; 7 bases agree with TRBD1. The CDR3 length is 14 residues. The germline CDR1 and CDR2 sequences are SGHTA and FQGTGA. Trimming removed 6 bases from V and 1 base from J; junction bases left unmatched: 5. CDR3 nucleotides: TGTGCCAGCAGTATACAGGGGCCCCAAGAGACCCAGTACTTC. It translates to CASSIQGPQETQYF.

On this clone: Other nucleotide sequences from this sample produce the same CDR3. The V and J genes are TRBV20-1 and TRBJ1-1; D gene unclear. CDR3 length equals 11 residues. V was clipped by 3 bases and J by 5 bases, with 7 bases between them. Germline CDR1 reads DFQATT; CDR2 reads SNEGSKA (reference sequence). CDR3 nucleotide sequence: TGCAGTGCTAGTCCGGTGACTGAAGCTTTCTTT. Translated, it gives CSASPVTEAFF.

This clone is medium-sized within its sample. V is TRBV5-8 and J is TRBJ1-1, with 9 bases aligning to TRBD1. Germline loops: CDR1 SGHTS, CDR2 YDEGEE. CDR3 size: 14 residues. The trim removed 2 bases at V and 7 bases at J, leaving 6 bases unmatched. The CDR3 sequence is CASSLQGARIEAFF. As DNA, the CDR3 is TGTGCCAGCAGCTTACAGGGGGCGAGGATTGAAGCTTTCTTT.